Each of the 14 T cell receptor beta chains below was sequenced from the same sample in a study of PD-1 blockade in classical Hodgkin lymphoma. Here immunoSEQ multiplex PCR was the method, and the copy in TCRdb shows in-frame clones only, minus some. The table includes approximately 38,000 clones, 77% detected once. The time point is: cycle 4 day 1 (C4D1), after 6 weeks of nivolumab. Each patient experienced a relapse that followed autologous stem cell transplantation, and brentuximab vedotin exposure varied. Sequenced material: peripheral blood mononuclear cells (PBMCs), taken before the fourth cycle of nivolumab. These receptors were collected from a human donor with classical Hodgkin lymphoma.

The chain recombines TRBV9 with TRBJ2-2, with D perhaps being TRBD1 or TRBD2 (6 bases each). V dropped 4 bases and J dropped 6 bases, with 19 bases sitting between them. This CDR3 comprises 16 residues. Germline V gene data show CDR1 as SGDLS and CDR2 as YYNGEE. CDR3 nucleotides: TGTGCCAGCAGCCCCTGGGTGGGGGGCGCACCCGGGGAGCTGTTTTTT. As protein: CASSPWVGGAPGELFF.

The V call is TRBV10-3, the J call TRBJ1-2, with unresolved D. The CDR3 runs to 12 residues. V was shortened by 3 bases and J by 7 bases, with 9 bases between the two germline ends. Germline V lookup: CDR1 ENHRY, CDR2 SYGVKD. CDR3 bases: TGTGCCATCAGTGAAGGGATTTCTGGCTACACCTTC. Translating gives CAISEGISGYTF.

CDR3 loop: CASSLAGAYTDTQYF. The CDR3 DNA reads as TGCGCCAGCAGTCTAGCGGGGGCTTACACAGATACGCAGTATTTT. The chain uses TRBV5-1 and TRBJ2-3; 10 positions agree with TRBD2. The germline gives CDR1 SGHRS, CDR2 YFSETQ. After removal of 5 bases from V and 2 bases from J, the junction contained 5 bases not matched to a gene. This CDR3 has 15 amino acids.

This sequence joins TRBV6-5 and TRBJ1-2; TRBD1 is a possible D gene (6 bases). The germline V gene has CDR1 MNHEY and CDR2 SVGAGI. CDR3 size: 15 residues. Trimming removed 5 bases at V and 2 bases at J, with 15 bases between. Here the CDR3 reads CASSRGTLGNYGYTF. As DNA, the CDR3 is TGTGCCAGCAGTCGCGGGACACTCGGAAACTATGGCTACACCTTC.

This clone was detected a few times. V gene TRBV27 combines with J gene TRBJ2-3; D is unclear. Deletions cut 3 bases from V and 2 bases from J, with 6 bases between. Germline CDR1 MNHEY, CDR2 SMNVEV (reference sequence). The CDR3 sequence is 13 residues long. The CDR3 loop is CASSFLPTDTQYF. For the CDR3, the DNA is TGTGCCAGCAGTTTCCTACCCACAGATACGCAGTATTTT.

The rearrangement uses TRBV5-1 and TRBJ2-2; 7 bases line up with TRBD1. Trimming at V came to 7 bases and at J to 7 bases, leaving 7 bases not matched to a gene. Germline V CDR1 and CDR2: SGHRS, YFSETQ. The CDR3 is made up of 13 amino acids. CDR3 coding DNA: TGCGCCAGCTTCGACAGGGTCTACGGGGAGCTGTTTTTT. Translation: CASFDRVYGELFF.

This chain joins TRBV6-5 and TRBJ1-5; 8 bases are shared with TRBD1. CDR1 is MNHEY, CDR2 SVGAGI, per germline. The CDR3 spans 13 residues. V lost 7 bases and J lost 2; bases outside the gene matches: 1. The CDR3 coding sequence is TGTGCCAGCAAGGGACAGGGCAATCAGCCCCAGCATTTT. Protein product: CASKGQGNQPQHF.

This sequence joins TRBV7-2 and TRBJ2-3; 7 nucleotides line up with TRBD2. Trimming took 0 bases from V and 6 from J; bases not matched to a gene: 12. Per the germline V gene, CDR1 is SGHTA and CDR2 is FQGNSA. The CDR3 extends over 17 amino acids. DNA for the CDR3: TGTGCCAGCAGCTTAGCGCTAAGGTGGGGGGGTGAGGATACGCAGTATTTT. It is translated as CASSLALRWGGEDTQYF.

The V and J genes are TRBV6-4 and TRBJ2-1; D remains unclear. The V gene's germline CDR1 is MRHNA and CDR2 SNTAGT. V was trimmed by 0 bases and J by 6 bases, leaving 9 bases between them. The CDR3 spans 14 residues. CDR3: CASSDSGLTNEQFF. The CDR3 DNA is TGTGCCAGCAGTGACTCAGGCCTAACCAATGAGCAGTTCTTC.

The chain couples TRBV7-6 to TRBJ1-3, with D uncertain. Trimming left V 2 bases short and J 0 bases short, with 14 bases between. Germline V CDR1 and CDR2: SGHVS, FNYEAQ. The CDR3 is 17 amino acids. CDR3 nucleotide sequence: TGTGCCAGCAGCTTACTGGCAGGCTCCCTCTCTGGAAACACCATATATTTT. Translation: CASSLLAGSLSGNTIYF.

The chain couples TRBV18 to TRBJ2-1, with D possibly TRBD2 on 6 matching bases. V lost 3 bases to trimming and J lost 9 bases, with 12 bases between them. The germline V gene has CDR1 KGHSH and CDR2 LQKENI. The CDR3 covers 13 residues. The CDR3 is CASSPEEGSEQFF. Written as DNA, the CDR3 is TGTGCCAGCTCACCCGAGGAGGGCAGTGAGCAGTTCTTC.

CDR3 DNA sequence: TGTGCCAGCAGCCCCATGGACGCGGCAGGGGAGACCCAGTACTTC. This codes for CASSPMDAAGETQYF. The chain is built from TRBV7-2 and TRBJ2-5; tentative D call: TRBD1 (5 bases). The CDR3 covers 15 residues. Germline V gives CDR1 SGHTA, CDR2 FQGNSA. Trimming removed 5 bases at V and 5 bases at J, with 18 bases between.

This clone is labeled as medium-sized. The rearrangement uses TRBV18 and TRBJ1-3; 7 positions match TRBD1. The V and J ends lost 0 bases and 7 bases, in that order; junction bases with no gene match: 6. The CDR3 runs 15 residues. Germline V gene sequence: CDR1 KGHSH, CDR2 LQKENI. The CDR3, as DNA: TGTGCCAGCTCACCACCGCGACAGGGCAGTAACACCATATATTTT. Amino acids: CASSPPRQGSNTIYF.

The J gene is TRBJ2-1, the V gene TRBV10-3, with D uncertain. The V end was cut by 2 bases, the J end by 2 bases, with 1 base between. Germline lookup yields CDR1 ENHRY and CDR2 SYGVKD. The CDR3 consists of 12 residues. The CDR3: CAISEAYNEQFF. The CDR3 DNA is TGTGCCATCAGTGAGGCCTACAATGAGCAGTTCTTC.